Here is one TCR beta chain with its context. Reverse transcribing all isolated RNA meant expressed TCRB transcripts were sequenced. Sequenced naive, central memory and regulatory T cell samples produced an average of about 3.7 million reads. Assay: immunoSEQ multiplex PCR; the TCRdb copy retains only in-frame clones and omits some. Among 130,000 to 150,000 clones listed, just over 9% were seen once. The sample belongs to a study of beta chain features in type 1 diabetes. The overall study: Patients did not differ from healthy donors in age, gender or cell yield. Over all samples combined, fewer than 130,000,000 sorted cells were examined.

The specimen sequenced was central memory CD4+ T cells from blood. The TCR comes from a man aged 18 to 29 in good health.

DNA of the CDR3: TGTGCCAGTAGTATCCTGACAGGGGGCGCGGATACGCAGTATTTT. Protein sequence: CASSILTGGADTQYF. The chain links TRBV19 to TRBJ2-3; 10 nucleotides match TRBD1. The CDR3 has 15 residues. Germline V gene sequence: CDR1 LNHDA, CDR2 SQIVND (reference sequence). With V trimmed by 3 bases and J by 6 bases, 6 bases remained unmatched.